What follows are 26 T cell receptor beta chains derived from one specimen sequenced in a study of T cell changes during pregnancy in multiple sclerosis. The method was immunoSEQ multiplex PCR; TCRdb's version includes in-frame clones alone and lacks a portion of them. The table records roughly 47,000 clones, 80% to 90% of them present only once. Sequenced material: CD4+ T cells from peripheral blood mononuclear cells, taken after pregnancy. These receptors originate from a female donor with multiple sclerosis, enrolled in a pregnancy study.

The chain recombines TRBV7-9 with TRBJ2-4; 8 bases are shared with TRBD2. V shed 3 bases, J shed 8 bases, and the junction held 6 bases outside the gene matches. The CDR3 length is 14 residues. Germline V gives CDR1 SEHNR, CDR2 FQNEAQ (reference sequence). The CDR3 spells CASSFSAGVDIQYF. The CDR3 DNA reads as TGTGCCAGCAGCTTTTCAGCGGGAGTGGACATTCAGTACTTC.

CDR3 amino acids: CAWSQTGSATNEKLFF. The DNA of the CDR3 is TGTGCCTGGAGTCAGACCGGGAGTGCAACTAATGAAAAACTGTTTTTT. This sequence joins TRBV30 and TRBJ1-4; D gene uncertain. V was pared by 2 bases and J by 0 bases, with 13 bases between. CDR3 length: 16 residues. The germline gives CDR1 GTSNPN, CDR2 SVGIG (reference sequence). The full variable domain, completed using reference TRBV30 and TRBJ1-4, is SQTIHQWPATLVQPVGSPLSLECTVEGTSNPNLYWYRQAAGRGLQLLFYSVGIGQISSEVPQNLSASRPQDRQFILSSKKLLLSDSGFYLCAWSQTGSATNEKLFFGSGTQLSVL.

This rearrangement joins TRBV19 to TRBJ1-1; D is unresolved. The CDR3 length is 13 residues. V was shortened by 5 bases and J by 2 bases, with 9 bases between the two germline ends. Germline V gene sequence: CDR1 LNHDA, CDR2 SQIVND (reference sequence). The CDR3 spells CASSAQINTEAFF. The CDR3 DNA reads as TGTGCCAGTAGTGCCCAGATTAACACTGAAGCTTTCTTT.

V usage is TRBV28 and J usage is TRBJ2-1; possibly TRBD2 for D (6 bases). Germline CDR1 and CDR2: MDHEN and SYDVKM. With 2 bases removed from V and 7 bases from J, the gap between germline ends came to 15 bases. The CDR3 is 15 residues long. The CDR3 sequence: CASSLGRDPLNEQFF. CDR3 in DNA: TGTGCCAGCAGTTTAGGGCGGGACCCCTTGAATGAGCAGTTCTTC.

The sample holds one count of this clone. The chain combines TRBV2 with TRBJ1-1; the match to TRBD1 covers 7 bases. With V trimmed by 3 bases and J by 2 bases, 3 bases remained unmatched. The CDR3 has 14 amino acids. From germline, CDR1 is SNHLY and CDR2 FYNNEI. The CDR3 bases are TGTGCCAGCAGTGAGGAGGGGGCAAACACTGAAGCTTTCTTT. The encoded protein is CASSEEGANTEAFF.

The gene calls are TRBV28 and TRBJ2-3, with TRBD1 matching over 7 bases. CDR1 is MDHEN, CDR2 SYDVKM, per germline. The V gene end was trimmed by 1 base and the J gene end by 1 base; junction bases not matched to a gene: 8. There are 17 residues in the CDR3. The CDR3 region has the DNA TGTGCCAGCAGTTTATATGCCCATGGACAGGGCACAGATACGCAGTATTTT. Protein: CASSLYAHGQGTDTQYF. Full variable domain (missing parts from reference TRBV28 and TRBJ2-3): DVKVTQSSRYLVKRTGEKVFLECVQDMDHENMFWYRQDPGLGLRLIYFSYDVKMKEKGDIPEGYSVSREKKERFSLILESASTNQTSMYLCASSLYAHGQGTDTQYFGPGTRLTVL.

The V and J genes are TRBV9 and TRBJ2-5; D might be TRBD1 (5 bases). Trimming took 4 bases from V and 2 from J, leaving 12 bases between them. The CDR3 sequence is 14 residues long. Germline V gene data show CDR1 as SGDLS and CDR2 as YYNGEE. The DNA for the CDR3 is TGTGCCAGCAGCTCCTCGACAGTTCAAGAGACCCAGTACTTC. Translation gives CASSSSTVQETQYF.

The rearrangement uses TRBV19 and TRBJ2-2; D is unresolved. The CDR3 length is 13 residues. The germline V gene has CDR1 LNHDA and CDR2 SQIVND (reference sequence). Trimming stripped 4 bases from V and 1 base from J, with 4 bases between. Written as DNA, the CDR3 is TGTGCCAGTAGTAAACAGAACACCGGGGAGCTGTTTTTT. Translating it yields CASSKQNTGELFF. The full variable domain, rest sourced from reference TRBV19 and TRBJ2-2, is DGGITQSPKYLFRKEGQNVTLSCEQNLNHDAMYWYRQDPGQGLRLIYYSQIVNDFQKGDIAEGYSVSREKKESFPLTVTSAQKNPTAFYLCASSKQNTGELFFGEGSRLTVL.

The chain carries TRBV5-1 and TRBJ2-6; 7 bases agree with TRBD1. Unmatched junction bases numbered 10, after V lost 4 bases and J lost 0 bases. This CDR3 has 18 amino acids. Germline values: CDR1 SGHRS, CDR2 YFSETQ. The CDR3 sequence: CASSDSGTALSGANVLTF. The CDR3 coding sequence is TGCGCCAGCAGCGATTCCGGGACAGCCCTCTCTGGGGCCAACGTCCTGACTTTC. Full variable domain (rest looked up from reference TRBV5-1 and TRBJ2-6): KAGVTQTPRYLIKTRGQQVTLSCSPISGHRSVSWYQQTPGQGLQFLFEYFSETQRNKGNFPGRFSGRQFSNSRSEMNVSTLELGDSALYLCASSDSGTALSGANVLTFGAGSRLTVL.

This clone appeared a few times. The V and J genes are TRBV7-2 and TRBJ2-3; 7 bases agree with TRBD1. The CDR3 has 14 amino acids. Losses at the gene ends were 6 bases for V and 5 bases for J; bases not matched to a gene: 8. Germline CDR1 is SGHTA and CDR2 is FQGNSA. The CDR3 here is CASSSNRGGDTQYF. DNA of the CDR3: TGTGCCAGCAGTTCCAACAGGGGTGGAGATACGCAGTATTTT.

V and J are TRBV19 and TRBJ2-3, with 8 nucleotides matching TRBD2. The V gene's germline CDR1 is LNHDA and CDR2 SQIVND (reference sequence). The CDR3 sequence is 16 residues long. V lost 1 base and J lost 4; bases outside the gene matches: 7. This CDR3 reads CASSIGNSGIPDTQYF. CDR3 DNA: TGTGCCAGTAGTATAGGGAATAGCGGGATTCCAGATACGCAGTATTTT.

J is TRBJ2-5 and V is TRBV5-1, with 10 bases lining up with TRBD2. The germline V gene has CDR1 SGHRS and CDR2 YFSETQ. V shed 5 bases, J shed 0 bases, and the junction held 1 base outside the gene matches. The CDR3 contains 14 residues. CDR3 in amino acids: CASRTSGNQETQYF. In DNA, the CDR3 is TGCGCCAGCAGAACTAGCGGGAACCAAGAGACCCAGTACTTC.

CDR3 bases: TGTGCCAGCAGCTTAATCGGGTACGAGCAGTACTTC. Translation: CASSLIGYEQYF. The rearrangement uses TRBV7-2 and TRBJ2-7; no clear D. The germline gives CDR1 SGHTA, CDR2 FQGNSA. CDR3 length: 12 amino acids. The V gene lost 2 bases and the J gene lost 4 bases, with 6 bases spanning the gap.

V usage is TRBV19 and J usage is TRBJ1-5; TRBD1 matches at 7 bases. Trimming at V came to 5 bases and at J to 0 bases, leaving 10 bases not matched to a gene. Germline V gene sequence: CDR1 LNHDA, CDR2 SQIVND (reference sequence). The CDR3 spans 17 residues. In nucleotides, the CDR3 is TGTGCCAGTAGTTTAGGACAGGAATTTTATAGCAATCAGCCCCAGCATTTT. Translating it yields CASSLGQEFYSNQPQHF.

This sequence joins TRBV6-1 and TRBJ1-4, with a weak D call TRBD1 (6 bases). CDR1 is MNHNS, CDR2 SASEGT, per germline. V lost 4 bases to trimming and J lost 3 bases, with 15 bases between them. The CDR3 runs to 16 residues. The CDR3 spells CASSGIIGGANEKLFF. In DNA form, the CDR3 reads TGTGCCAGCAGTGGGATAATTGGGGGCGCTAATGAAAAACTGTTTTTT.

The chain employs TRBV21-1 and TRBJ1-2; the D segment call TRBD1 is taken from the table without a DNA check. TRBV21-1 is a recognized pseudogene. The CDR3 runs 19 residues. The CDR3 region is CASSKTRGLTQGAKYGYTF. The CDR3 nucleotides read TGTGCCAGCAGCAAAACCAGGGGGCTAACCCAGGGGGCTAAGTATGGCTACACCTTC.

The V call is TRBV27, the J call TRBJ1-2, with a possible D match to TRBD1 (6 bases). Trimming pared 6 bases from V and 2 bases from J, leaving 19 bases between. The V gene's germline CDR1 is MNHEY and CDR2 SMNVEV (reference sequence). The CDR3 covers 16 residues. CDR3 bases: TGTGCCAGCAGCCGACGATGGGTTACAGGGAACTATGGCTACACCTTC. Its protein product is CASSRRWVTGNYGYTF.

This chain connects TRBV2 to TRBJ2-7, with TRBD1 as a possible D gene (5 bases). The CDR3 extends over 19 amino acids. The germline CDR1 and CDR2 sequences are SNHLY and FYNNEI. Trimming removed 5 bases at V and 0 bases at J, with 26 bases between. The chain's CDR3 is CASSPLIEQESQSSYEQYF. CDR3 bases: TGTGCCAGCAGTCCGCTTATTGAACAGGAAAGCCAAAGCTCCTACGAGCAGTACTTC.

J is TRBJ2-5 and V is TRBV11-2; possibly TRBD1 for D (5 bases). There are 15 residues in the CDR3. V lost 5 bases to trimming and J lost 9 bases, with 22 bases between them. Germline assignment: CDR1 SGHAT and CDR2 FQNNGV. The CDR3 loop reads CASSQLRGTPRAQYF. The CDR3 bases are TGTGCCAGCAGCCAATTAAGAGGTACCCCCAGGGCCCAGTACTTC.

The chain employs TRBV18 and TRBJ2-3, with 13 bases identical to TRBD2. This CDR3 is built from 16 residues. CDR1 and CDR2 (germline): KGHSH, LQKENI. Unmatched junction bases numbered 4, after V lost 5 bases and J lost 2 bases. The CDR3 is CASSTGLAGVTDTQYF. CDR3 coding DNA: TGTGCCAGCTCAACAGGACTAGCGGGAGTCACAGATACGCAGTATTTT.

The chain employs TRBV4-2 and TRBJ2-2; D perhaps matches TRBD2 (6 bases). Germline lookup yields CDR1 LGHNA and CDR2 YNFKEQ. The ends were cut back, 3 bases at V and 2 bases at J, with 13 bases in the middle. This CDR3 region has 16 residues. CDR3 protein: CASSQTGLSNTGELFF. CDR3 coding DNA: TGTGCCAGCAGCCAGACGGGACTTTCAAACACCGGGGAGCTGTTTTTT.

This rearrangement joins TRBV13 to TRBJ1-2; no clear D. This CDR3 is 15 amino acids long. Trimming stripped 4 bases from V and 4 bases from J, with 16 bases between. In germline, CDR1 is PRHDT, CDR2 FYEKMQ (reference sequence). The CDR3 is CASSSSLRESYGYTF. The CDR3 region has the DNA TGTGCCAGCAGCTCCTCGCTAAGGGAGAGCTATGGCTACACCTTC. The entire variable domain, with the rest obtained from reference TRBV13 and TRBJ1-2, is as follows: AAGVIQSPRHLIKEKRETATLKCYPIPRHDTVYWYQQGPGQDPQFLISFYEKMQSDKGSIPDRFSAQQFSDYHSELNMSSLELGDSALYFCASSSSLRESYGYTFGSGTRLTVV.

This sequence joins TRBV10-3 and TRBJ1-1; D ambiguous. The ends were cut back, 6 bases at V and 1 base at J, with 21 bases in the middle. The CDR3 length is 17 residues. Germline V gives CDR1 ENHRY, CDR2 SYGVKD. CDR3 residues: CAIRAVRFQDWNTEAFF. CDR3 bases: TGTGCCATCAGGGCAGTCCGGTTTCAGGATTGGAACACTGAAGCTTTCTTT.

The rearrangement joins TRBV6-1 to TRBJ2-2; D perhaps matches TRBD1 (6 bases). Germline V gene sequence: CDR1 MNHNS, CDR2 SASEGT. The CDR3 is made up of 16 amino acids. Between the trimmed V and J ends, which lost 3 bases and 7 bases, there was a span of 18 bases. CDR3: CASSEGHQLVVGELFF. The CDR3 DNA follows: TGTGCCAGCAGTGAGGGACACCAGCTGGTTGTCGGGGAGCTGTTTTTT.

J is TRBJ1-1 and V is TRBV28; 7 bases align to TRBD1. The CDR3 is made up of 16 amino acids. V was clipped by 8 bases and J by 0 bases; unmatched bases: 12. Germline V gene lookup returns CDR1 MDHEN and CDR2 SYDVKM. The CDR3: CASPAPDRDMNTEAFF. CDR3 nucleotide sequence: TGTGCCAGCCCTGCCCCCGACAGGGATATGAACACTGAAGCTTTCTTT.

The chain carries TRBV4-1 and TRBJ1-2, with 7 bases aligning to TRBD1. The germline CDR1 and CDR2 sequences are MGHRA and YSYEKL. V was pared by 1 base and J by 4 bases, with 15 bases of the junction left unmatched. The CDR3 has 18 residues. The CDR3 spells CASSQAGYGTEASYGYTF. The CDR3 DNA follows: TGCGCCAGCAGCCAAGCAGGGTATGGGACAGAAGCCAGCTATGGCTACACCTTC.